The clone carrying this T cell receptor beta chain was detected ten times or more. This CDR3 has 15 amino acids. V lost 7 bases to trimming and J lost 4 bases, with 19 bases between them. Germline V gives CDR1 SGHRS, CDR2 YFSETQ. The sample belongs to a study of T-cell reconstitution after alpha-beta-depleted transplantation in children. For TCRbeta, the library was prepared with unique molecular identifiers. TCRdb called the PCR reads again in MiXCR, with one record for every CDR3 protein. The sample contains 200,000 to 250,000 distinct CDR3 sequences, around 9.5% of which appear only once. The clonotype originates from a human donor who donated a stem cell graft to a child with acute lymphoblastic leukemia. The rearrangement joins TRBV5-1 to TRBJ2-3; D could derive from TRBD1 or TRBD2 (7 bases each). The sequencing here drew on PBMCs from the stem cell graft donor, taken from the stem cell graft. The CDR3 bases are TGCGCCAGCGGAAGCGGGACAGACTTTCCAGATACGCAGTATTTT. Translated, it gives CASGSGTDFPDTQYF.